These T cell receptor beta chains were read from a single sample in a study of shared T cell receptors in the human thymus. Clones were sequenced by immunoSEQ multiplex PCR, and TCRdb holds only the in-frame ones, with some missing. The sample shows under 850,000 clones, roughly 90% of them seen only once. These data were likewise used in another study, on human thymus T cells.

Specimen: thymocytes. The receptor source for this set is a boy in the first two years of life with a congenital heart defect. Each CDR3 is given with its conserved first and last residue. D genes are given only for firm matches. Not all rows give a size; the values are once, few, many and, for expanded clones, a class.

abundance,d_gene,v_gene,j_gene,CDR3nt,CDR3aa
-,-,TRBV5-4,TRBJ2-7,TGTGCCAGCAGCTTGGCCTACCCACCCTACGAGCAGTACTTC,CASSLAYPPYEQYF
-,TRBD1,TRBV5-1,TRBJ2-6,TGCGCCAGCAGCCCGAATGAGGGACAGGTACCCCCTGGGGCCAACGTCCTGACTTTC,CASSPNEGQVPPGANVLTF
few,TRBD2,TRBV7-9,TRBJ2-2,TGTGCCAGCAGCCCTGGTAGCGGGAGGACTCGAACCGGGGAGCTGTTTTTT,CASSPGSGRTRTGELFF
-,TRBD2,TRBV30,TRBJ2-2,TGTGCCTGGAGTTCCAAACCGGGAGGGGACACCGGGGAGCTGTTTTTT,CAWSSKPGGDTGELFF
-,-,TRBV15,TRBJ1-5,TGTGCCACCAGCAGCCTCGGCGGGGGAAGCAATCAGCCCCAGCATTTT,CATSSLGGGSNQPQHF
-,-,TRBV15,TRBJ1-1,TGTGCCACCAGCAGAAGTTGGGGGAGGAGACACACTGAAGCTTTCTTT,CATSRSWGRRHTEAFF
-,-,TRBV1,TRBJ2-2,TGCACCAGCAGCCCCATAGCCCTGACTAGCGGGAGGGCCGGATCCGGGGAGCTGTTTTTT,CTSSPIALTSGRAGSGELFF
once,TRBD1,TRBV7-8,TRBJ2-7,TGTGCCAGCAGTGACAGGGACGAGCAGTACTTC,CASSDRDEQYF
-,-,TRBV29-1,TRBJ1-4,TGCAGCGTGGCCCCTCCAACTAATGAAAAACTGTTTTTT,CSVAPPTNEKLFF
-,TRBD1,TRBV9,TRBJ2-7,TGTGCCAGCAGCCCTACGGGACAGAGCTACGAGCAGTACTTC,CASSPTGQSYEQYF
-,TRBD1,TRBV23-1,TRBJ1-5,TGCGCCAGCACCCCCCTCCCTTCCGGGACAGGATATCAGCCCCAGCATTTT,CASTPLPSGTGYQPQHF
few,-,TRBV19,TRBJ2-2,TGTGCCAGTAGTACGTTCCGCGGGACCAGGGAGCTGTTTTTT,CASSTFRGTRELFF
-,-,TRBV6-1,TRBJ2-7,TGTGCCAGCAGGGAACGGAGGGAGGAGTACGAGCAGTACTTC,CASRERREEYEQYF
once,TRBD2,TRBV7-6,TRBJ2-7,TGTGCCAGCAGCTCCGCGGGACTAGCGGGGACCTACGAGCAGTACTTC,CASSSAGLAGTYEQYF
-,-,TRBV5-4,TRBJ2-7,TGTGCCAGCAGTCCCTCCAAAGAACTATCCTACGAGCAGTACTTC,CASSPSKELSYEQYF
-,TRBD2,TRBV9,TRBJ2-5,TGTGCCAGCAGCGTAGGGCGGGAGGGCCGAGAGACCCAGTACTTC,CASSVGREGRETQYF
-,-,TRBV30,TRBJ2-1,TGTGCCTGGAGCCCTAGGCATAATGAGCAGTTCTTC,CAWSPRHNEQFF
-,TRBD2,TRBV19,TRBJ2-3,TGTGCCAGTATAGGGCGGGTAGCGGGAGGGAGAGATACGCAGTATTTT,CASIGRVAGGRDTQYF
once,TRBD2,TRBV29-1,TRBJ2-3,TGCAGCGCCCGGGAGGGCACAGATACGCAGTATTTT,CSAREGTDTQYF
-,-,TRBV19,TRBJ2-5,TGTGCCAGTAGTATAGGGTTCGGGGGAGGGACCCAGTACTTC,CASSIGFGGGTQYF
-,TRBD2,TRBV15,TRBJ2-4,TGTGCCACCAGCAGAGATCAGCGGGGGAGAGGGGCCAAAAACATTCAGTACTTC,CATSRDQRGRGAKNIQYF
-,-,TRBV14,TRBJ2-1,TGTGCCAGCAGCCACCCGGACTCTTACAATGAGCAGTTCTTC,CASSHPDSYNEQFF
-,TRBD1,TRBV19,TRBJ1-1,TGTGCCAGTAAAAGGGAACAGGGGGCGCTTGGCACTGAAGCTTTCTTT,CASKREQGALGTEAFF
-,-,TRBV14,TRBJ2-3,TGTGCCAGCAGCCAAGGTACGCGGCGGGGCGTAGATACGCAGTATTTT,CASSQGTRRGVDTQYF
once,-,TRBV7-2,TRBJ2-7,TGTGCCAGCAGGGACCTCGGGAGAGCCTCTGGGGAGCAGTACTTC,CASRDLGRASGEQYF
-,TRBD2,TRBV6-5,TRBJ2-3,TGTGCCAGCAGTTCACCTCAGCGGGGTCCCACAGATACGCAGTATTTT,CASSSPQRGPTDTQYF
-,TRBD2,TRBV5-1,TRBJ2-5,TGCGCCAGCAGATGGGACTATGTCGTTGAGACCCAGTACTTC,CASRWDYVVETQYF
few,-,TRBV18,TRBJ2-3,TGTGCCAGCTCACGGGGCTCCACAGATACGCAGTATTTT,CASSRGSTDTQYF
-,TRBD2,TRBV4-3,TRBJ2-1,TGCGCCAGCAGCCAAGCAGATAGCGGGAGGAACTACAATGAGCAGTTCTTC,CASSQADSGRNYNEQFF
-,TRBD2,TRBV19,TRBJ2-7,TGTGCCAGTAGTATGTTTGGGGGTAGCGGGATATCCTACGAGCAGTACTTC,CASSMFGGSGISYEQYF
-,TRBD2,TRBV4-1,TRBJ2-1,TGCGCCAGCAGCCGCGCGGGAGGGAGCGAGGGTGAGCAGTTCTTC,CASSRAGGSEGEQFF
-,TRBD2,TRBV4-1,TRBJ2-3,TGCGCCAGCAGCCAAGAAAGGACTAGCGGCACAGATACGCAGTATTTT,CASSQERTSGTDTQYF
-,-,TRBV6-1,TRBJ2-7,TGTGCCAGCAGTGAACCACTAGGGACCTACGAGCAGTACTTC,CASSEPLGTYEQYF
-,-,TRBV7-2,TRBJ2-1,TGTGCCAGCAGCCTTTACCGGGACTCTGGTGGAGATGAGCAGTTCTTC,CASSLYRDSGGDEQFF
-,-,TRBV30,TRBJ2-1,TGTGCCTGGAGTCTTAACCATATAGAATTAATAAATGAGCAGTTCTTC,CAWSLNHIELINEQFF
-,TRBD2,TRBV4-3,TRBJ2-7,TGCGCCAGCAGCCAAAACCCCCTAGCGGGAGGAGGTTACGAGCAGTACTTC,CASSQNPLAGGGYEQYF
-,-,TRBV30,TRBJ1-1,TGTGCCTGGAATTCGGGGTGGACTGAAGCTTTCTTT,CAWNSGWTEAFF